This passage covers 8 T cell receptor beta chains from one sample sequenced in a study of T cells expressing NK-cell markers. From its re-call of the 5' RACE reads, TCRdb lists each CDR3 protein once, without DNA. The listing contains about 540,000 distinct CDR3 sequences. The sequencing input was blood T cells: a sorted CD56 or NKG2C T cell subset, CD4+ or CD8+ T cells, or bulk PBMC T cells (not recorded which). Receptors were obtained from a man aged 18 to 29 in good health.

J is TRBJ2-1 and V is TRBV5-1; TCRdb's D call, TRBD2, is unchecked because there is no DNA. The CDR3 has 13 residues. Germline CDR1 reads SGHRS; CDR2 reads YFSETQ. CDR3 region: CASSAGKQNEQFF. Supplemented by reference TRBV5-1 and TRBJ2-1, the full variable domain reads KAGVTQTPRYLIKTRGQQVTLSCSPISGHRSVSWYQQTPGQGLQFLFEYFSETQRNKGNFPGRFSGRQFSNSRSEMNVSTLELGDSALYLCASSAGKQNEQFFGPGTRLTVL.

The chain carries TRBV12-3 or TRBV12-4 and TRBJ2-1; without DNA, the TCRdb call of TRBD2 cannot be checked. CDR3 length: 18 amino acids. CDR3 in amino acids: CASSLERRESGYEAEQFF.

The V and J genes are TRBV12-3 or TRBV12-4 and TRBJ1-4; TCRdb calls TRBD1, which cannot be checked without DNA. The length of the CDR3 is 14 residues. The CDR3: CASSSPDRNEKLFF.

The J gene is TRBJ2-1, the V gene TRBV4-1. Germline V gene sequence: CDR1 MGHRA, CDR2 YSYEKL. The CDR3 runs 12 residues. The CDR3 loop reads CASRGYLNEQFF.

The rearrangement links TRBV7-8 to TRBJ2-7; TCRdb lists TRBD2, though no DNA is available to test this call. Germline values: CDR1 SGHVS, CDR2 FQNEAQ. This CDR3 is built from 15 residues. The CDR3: CASSLVGGGGPEQYF.

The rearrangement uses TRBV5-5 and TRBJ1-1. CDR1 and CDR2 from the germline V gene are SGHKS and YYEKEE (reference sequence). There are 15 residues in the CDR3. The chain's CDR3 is CASSLGPSENTEAFF.

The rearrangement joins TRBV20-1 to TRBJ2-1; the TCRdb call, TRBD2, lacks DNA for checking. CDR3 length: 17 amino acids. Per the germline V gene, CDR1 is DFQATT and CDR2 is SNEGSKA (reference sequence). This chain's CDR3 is CSARDRSGTSGYNEQFF.

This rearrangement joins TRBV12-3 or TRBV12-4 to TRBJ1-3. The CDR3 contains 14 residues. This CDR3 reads CASSLVPSGNTIYF.